One sample yielded the 30 T cell receptor beta chains listed below, sequenced in a study of cytomegalovirus exposure and HLA in healthy donors. Primers for the PCR totalled 60 Vbeta and 13 Jbeta. Using immunoSEQ multiplex PCR, the repertoire was profiled, and TCRdb retains in-frame clones only, with some absent. Of roughly 120,000 clones listed, 77% are singletons. The sample comprised PBMCs. All receptors come from a middle-aged woman in good health and CMV-seropositive.

The chain joins TRBV28 to TRBJ2-2, with D tentatively TRBD1 (5 bases). V shed 5 bases and J shed 2 bases, with 12 bases lying between them. The germline V gene encodes CDR1 MDHEN and CDR2 SYDVKM. The CDR3 contains 15 residues. CDR3 sequence: CASSPLQGNTGELFF. CDR3 nucleotide sequence: TGTGCCAGCAGTCCTCTCCAGGGAAACACCGGGGAGCTGTTTTTT.

The chain employs TRBV27 and TRBJ1-4, with 7 bases that match TRBD1. The CDR3 extends over 15 amino acids. V lost 6 bases and J lost 3; bases outside the gene matches: 7. Looked up from germline, CDR1 is MNHEY and CDR2 is SMNVEV (reference sequence). This CDR3 reads CASSPNRGPNEKLFF. CDR3 nucleotides: TGTGCCAGCAGCCCAAACAGGGGCCCTAATGAAAAACTGTTTTTT.

The CDR3 DNA reads TGTGCCAGCAGTTATCTAGCGGGGGCTATGAATGAGCAGTTCTTC. It yields the protein CASSYLAGAMNEQFF. This chain uses TRBV6-5 with TRBJ2-1; 10 nucleotides agree with TRBD2. This CDR3 has 15 amino acids. After removal of 3 bases from V and 7 bases from J, the junction contained 6 bases not matched to a gene. Per the germline V gene, CDR1 is MNHEY and CDR2 is SVGAGI.

The genes are TRBV7-3 and TRBJ2-1; TRBD1 matches at 7 bases. The V segment lost 5 bases and the J segment 5 bases; nucleotides outside the gene matches: 6. From germline, CDR1 is SGHTA and CDR2 FQGTGA. This CDR3 comprises 14 residues. The CDR3 region has the DNA TGTGCCAGCAGCCTCCGGGACAGCAACAATGAGCAGTTCTTC. It is translated as CASSLRDSNNEQFF.

The chain has TRBV30 and TRBJ1-3, with a possible D match to TRBD1 (6 bases). CDR3 length: 14 residues. Trimming took off 2 bases at V and 0 bases at J, with 8 bases between the two ends. Germline CDR1 reads GTSNPN; CDR2 reads SVGIG (reference sequence). The CDR3 nucleotides are TGTGCCTGGAGTCGAGGGGGCTCTGGAAACACCATATATTTT. Protein sequence: CAWSRGGSGNTIYF.

The rearrangement links TRBV7-3 to TRBJ1-4; possibly TRBD1 for D (5 bases). Trimming left V 7 bases short and J 0 bases short, with 15 bases between. CDR1 SGHTA and CDR2 FQGTGA come from the germline V gene. This CDR3 contains 16 residues. The CDR3, as DNA: TGTGCCAGCACCCACCGGGGGAAACCAACTAATGAAAAACTGTTTTTT. Protein product: CASTHRGKPTNEKLFF.

The CDR3: CASRGTGRQPQHF. The CDR3 DNA reads TGTGCCAGCAGGGGGACAGGGAGGCAGCCCCAGCATTTT. The chain recombines TRBV28 with TRBJ1-5; TRBD1 aligns across 9 bases. Germline lookup yields CDR1 MDHEN and CDR2 SYDVKM. The CDR3 consists of 13 residues. V shed 6 bases, J shed 7 bases, and the junction held 4 bases outside the gene matches.

The rearrangement uses TRBV5-1 and TRBJ1-1; D is possibly TRBD1 (6 bases). V lost 0 bases, J lost 5 bases, and 14 bases lay in between. CDR3 size: 15 residues. Germline values: CDR1 SGHRS, CDR2 YFSETQ. CDR3 loop: CASSLEQGLRTEAFF. The CDR3 bases are TGCGCCAGCAGCTTGGAACAGGGATTGAGGACTGAAGCTTTCTTT.

V and J are TRBV5-4 and TRBJ2-3; D is unclear. Trimming removed 0 bases from V and 2 bases from J, with 7 bases in between. The CDR3 has 14 amino acids. In germline, CDR1 is SGHNT, CDR2 YYREEE (reference sequence). In DNA form, the CDR3 reads TGTGCCAGCAGCTTGGGTATATCCACAGATACGCAGTATTTT. Translating it yields CASSLGISTDTQYF.

V and J are TRBV7-3 and TRBJ2-3; D is unresolved. This CDR3 is 12 amino acids long. The germline CDR1 and CDR2 sequences are SGHTA and FQGTGA. V was cut by 2 bases and J by 5 bases, with 5 bases left in between. The CDR3, as DNA: TGTGCCAGCAGCTTATCGGGAGATACGCAGTATTTT. Protein sequence: CASSLSGDTQYF.

This chain connects TRBV30 to TRBJ1-2; 8 nucleotides agree with TRBD1. This CDR3 region has 13 residues. The trim removed 0 bases at V and 8 bases at J, leaving 5 bases unmatched. In germline, CDR1 is GTSNPN, CDR2 SVGIG (reference sequence). The CDR3 sequence: CAWSVTRGLGYTF. The CDR3 bases are TGTGCCTGGAGTGTAACCAGGGGGCTCGGCTACACCTTC.

The CDR3 nucleotides are TGTGCCAGCTCACCTCTTGGAGGACAGGGTTATAACGAGCAGTACTTC. It encodes CASSPLGGQGYNEQYF. The J gene is TRBJ2-7, the V gene TRBV18; 8 bases line up with TRBD1. There are 16 residues in the CDR3. The germline gives CDR1 KGHSH, CDR2 LQKENI. Trimming took 3 bases from V and 5 from J; bases not matched to a gene: 12.

The table lists this clone with a few counts. The chain carries TRBV4-3 and TRBJ2-3; 9 bases fit TRBD2. The J segment lost 5 bases and the V segment lost 0 bases, leaving 6 bases of the junction unmatched. The CDR3 has 16 amino acids. The germline gives CDR1 LGHNA, CDR2 YSLEER. CDR3 amino acids: CASSQDPSGVKDTQYF. CDR3 in DNA: TGCGCCAGCAGCCAAGATCCTAGCGGGGTTAAAGATACGCAGTATTTT.

The rearrangement links TRBV29-1 to TRBJ2-4; 10 nucleotides line up with TRBD1. The V gene end was trimmed by 0 bases and the J gene end by 2 bases; junction bases not matched to a gene: 13. The CDR3 extends over 19 amino acids. Per the germline V gene, CDR1 is SQVTM and CDR2 is ANQGSEA. CDR3 nucleotide sequence: TGCAGCGTTGAAGATGGTTTTAAGGACAGGGGGATTTCCAAAAACATTCAGTACTTC. It encodes CSVEDGFKDRGISKNIQYF. Full variable domain (missing parts from reference TRBV29-1 and TRBJ2-4): SAVISQKPSRDICQRGTSLTIQCQVDSQVTMMFWYRQQPGQSLTLIATANQGSEATYESGFVIDKFPISRPNLTFSTLTVSNMSPEDSSIYLCSVEDGFKDRGISKNIQYFGAGTRLSVL.

V and J are TRBV5-6 and TRBJ2-7, with 8 nucleotides matching TRBD2. Germline CDR1 and CDR2: SGHDT and YYEEEE. Trimming removed 4 bases from V and 4 bases from J; junction bases left unmatched: 10. CDR3 length: 15 amino acids. CDR3: CASSRRDSGGYEQYF. CDR3 DNA sequence: TGTGCCAGCAGCCGGCGGGACTCGGGAGGGTACGAGCAGTACTTC.

The rearrangement links TRBV11-3 to TRBJ2-5; 7 nucleotides line up with TRBD1. Germline V lookup: CDR1 SGHNT, CDR2 YENEEA. V dropped 0 bases and J dropped 4; count of bases not matched to a gene: 11. This CDR3 is built from 17 residues. The CDR3 DNA sequence: TGTGCCAGCAGCTTAGATTCATTGGTGCACAGGGGAGAGACCCAGTACTTC. Translation: CASSLDSLVHRGETQYF.

This chain joins TRBV7-2 and TRBJ2-7; 7 nucleotides match TRBD1. Germline CDR1 reads SGHTA; CDR2 reads FQGNSA. Trimming cost V 2 bases and J 2 bases; bases outside gene matches: 6. The CDR3 covers 15 residues. The CDR3 nucleotides read TGTGCCAGCAGCTTAATCGGGCAGGGGGCCTACGAGCAGTACTTC. Amino acid sequence: CASSLIGQGAYEQYF. The full variable domain, with the rest looked up from reference TRBV7-2 and TRBJ2-7, is GAGVSQSPSNKVTEKGKDVELRCDPISGHTALYWYRQSLGQGLEFLIYFQGNSAPDKSGLPSDRFSAERTGGSVSTLTIQRTQQEDSAVYLCASSLIGQGAYEQYFGPGTRLTVT.

V and J are TRBV28 and TRBJ1-3; D unresolved. V was trimmed by 6 bases and J by 0 bases, leaving 15 bases between them. The CDR3 has 16 amino acids. Germline-derived CDR1 and CDR2 are MDHEN and SYDVKM. DNA for the CDR3: TGTGCCAGCAGGCCCGCGGGCTTATCCTCTGGAAACACCATATATTTT. Protein sequence: CASRPAGLSSGNTIYF.

The rearrangement uses TRBV27 and TRBJ2-3, with 8 bases lining up with TRBD1. The V and J ends lost 5 bases and 2 bases, in that order; junction bases with no gene match: 3. Looked up from germline, CDR1 is MNHEY and CDR2 is SMNVEV (reference sequence). The CDR3 runs 14 residues. The CDR3 region has the DNA TGTGCCAGCAGTCCGGACAGGGCCACAGATACGCAGTATTTT. It is translated as CASSPDRATDTQYF.

This rearrangement joins TRBV6-5 to TRBJ2-1; D call uncertain. Germline values: CDR1 MNHEY, CDR2 SVGAGI. This CDR3 contains 13 residues. Between the trimmed V and J ends, which lost 6 bases and 2 bases, there was a span of 8 bases. This CDR3 is CASSLRTYNEQFF. The CDR3 bases are TGTGCCAGCAGCCTGCGTACCTACAATGAGCAGTTCTTC.

The genes are TRBV28 and TRBJ2-4; 8 nucleotides line up with TRBD1. The CDR3 length is 13 residues. Germline lookup yields CDR1 MDHEN and CDR2 SYDVKM. V lost 6 bases and J lost 7; bases outside the gene matches: 5. CDR3 loop: CASRRTGQNIQYF. CDR3 bases: TGTGCCAGCAGGAGGACAGGGCAGAACATTCAGTACTTC.

The chain joins TRBV5-1 to TRBJ2-4, with a tentative D call TRBD2 (5 bases). CDR1 SGHRS and CDR2 YFSETQ come from the germline V gene. V lost 7 bases and J lost 1, with 9 bases in between. This CDR3 region has 13 residues. DNA for the CDR3: TGCGCCAGCGCCGGGGAGGCCAAAAACATTCAGTACTTC. This sequence encodes CASAGEAKNIQYF. Drawing the rest from reference TRBV5-1 and TRBJ2-4, the complete variable domain is KAGVTQTPRYLIKTRGQQVTLSCSPISGHRSVSWYQQTPGQGLQFLFEYFSETQRNKGNFPGRFSGRQFSNSRSEMNVSTLELGDSALYLCASAGEAKNIQYFGAGTRLSVL.

The rearrangement joins TRBV19 to TRBJ2-7, with D possibly TRBD2 on 6 matching bases. The germline V gene has CDR1 LNHDA and CDR2 SQIVND (reference sequence). This CDR3 comprises 13 residues. Trimming removed 5 bases at V and 5 bases at J, with 13 bases between. CDR3 bases: TGTGCCAGTAGTGTTGAGGGGAGGCACGAGCAGTACTTC. Amino acids: CASSVEGRHEQYF.

The chain carries TRBV7-2 and TRBJ2-5; 11 bases match TRBD2. The CDR3 extends over 16 amino acids. With V trimmed by 5 bases and J by 5 bases, 10 bases remained unmatched. From germline, CDR1 is SGHTA and CDR2 FQGNSA. CDR3 DNA sequence: TGTGCCAGCAGCCCGACTAGCGGGGCCCCTTGGGAGACCCAGTACTTC. It translates to CASSPTSGAPWETQYF.

This clone was recorded only once. Germline and junction disagree at one end, which may indicate a read error. V gene TRBV2 combines with J gene TRBJ2-1; 10 bases map to TRBD1. The germline gives CDR1 SNHLY, CDR2 FYNNEI. This CDR3 is 11 amino acids long. CDR3 sequence reads: CASSVTGGAIF. CDR3 DNA sequence: TGTGCCAGCAGTGTGACAGGGGGCGCGATCTTC.

The CDR3 coding sequence is TGTGCCAGCAGTGATTTCGATACTCAAGAGACCCAGTACTTC. Translating it yields CASSDFDTQETQYF. The rearrangement uses TRBV2 and TRBJ2-5; D unresolved. The CDR3 is 14 residues long. From germline, CDR1 is SNHLY and CDR2 FYNNEI. Trimming shortened V by 3 bases and J by 2 bases, and 10 bases separated the two germline ends.

This chain links TRBV2 with TRBJ1-5; D possibly corresponds to TRBD1 (6 bases). The CDR3 runs 14 residues. Germline values: CDR1 SNHLY, CDR2 FYNNEI. The V and J ends lost 7 bases and 3 bases respectively, with 13 bases between them. CDR3 nucleotides: TGTGCCAGCACCCCGGGACATCTCAATCAGCCCCAGCATTTT. Residues: CASTPGHLNQPQHF. Complete variable domain (other parts from reference TRBV2 and TRBJ1-5): EPEVTQTPSHQVTQMGQEVILRCVPISNHLYFYWYRQILGQKVEFLVSFYNNEISEKSEIFDDQFSVERPDGSNFTLKIRSTKLEDSAMYFCASTPGHLNQPQHFGDGTRLSIL.

The chain recombines TRBV7-8 with TRBJ2-7; 13 bases align to TRBD2. The trim removed 0 bases at V and 3 bases at J, leaving 2 bases unmatched. The CDR3 loop spans 16 amino acids. The germline V gene has CDR1 SGHVS and CDR2 FQNEAQ. In DNA, the CDR3 is TGTGCCAGCAGCTTAGCGAGACTAGCGGGGGGCTACGAGCAGTACTTC. The encoded protein is CASSLARLAGGYEQYF.

The rearrangement joins TRBV20-1 to TRBJ1-2; 7 bases match TRBD1. CDR3 length: 11 amino acids. CDR1 and CDR2 (germline): DFQATT, SNEGSKA (reference sequence). V trimming: 5 bases; J trimming: 7 bases; junction bases outside the gene matches: 4. CDR3 region: CSALRGFGYTF. CDR3 sequence (DNA): TGCAGTGCTCTCAGGGGGTTTGGCTACACCTTC.

The V and J genes are TRBV19 and TRBJ2-5, with 14 bases fitting TRBD2. The germline CDR1 and CDR2 sequences are LNHDA and SQIVND (reference sequence). V shed 4 bases and J 5 bases; nucleotides not matched to a gene: 3. The CDR3 has 15 residues. The CDR3 loop reads CASSTGLAGGETQYF. DNA for the CDR3: TGTGCCAGTAGTACCGGACTAGCGGGAGGTGAGACCCAGTACTTC.